This is a list of T cell receptor beta chains from one sample in a study of graft-versus-host responses after intestinal transplantation. Sequencing was performed with immunoSEQ multiplex PCR; in TCRdb, only in-frame clones are kept and a portion is missing. The top ten clones hold 0.11% of a sample with about 88,000 clones, roughly 90% of them seen once. These receptors lack a known antigen. Here the sequenced sample was unstimulated CD4+ T cells sorted from spleen or lymph node cells, taken before intestinal transplant. These receptors were taken from a human donor who received an intestinal transplant. Both conserved end residues are part of each CDR3. Each record gives: clone size, J gene, V gene, CDR3 protein. Not all rows give a size; the values are once, few, many and, for expanded clones, a class.

abundance: few; j_gene: TRBJ1-6; v_gene: TRBV6-5; CDR3aa: CASSPGLGWSPLHF
abundance: .; j_gene: TRBJ2-7; v_gene: TRBV10-3; CDR3aa: CAISPGQGTGEQYF
abundance: .; j_gene: TRBJ2-2; v_gene: TRBV5-1; CDR3aa: CASSYAISGDPGELFF
abundance: .; j_gene: TRBJ2-2; v_gene: TRBV9; CDR3aa: CASSVQGGTGNTGELFF
abundance: .; j_gene: TRBJ1-2; v_gene: TRBV10-3; CDR3aa: CAITSPPGQGDYGYTF
abundance: .; j_gene: TRBJ1-1; v_gene: TRBV5-1; CDR3aa: CASSAQWRATEAFF
abundance: once; j_gene: TRBJ2-1; v_gene: TRBV10-3; CDR3aa: CATKVGGDGNEQFF
abundance: .; j_gene: TRBJ2-1; v_gene: TRBV2; CDR3aa: CATVAGGSGLGGFF
abundance: .; j_gene: TRBJ2-1; v_gene: TRBV25-1; CDR3aa: CASSEPGQRDNEQFF
abundance: once; j_gene: TRBJ1-2; v_gene: TRBV2; CDR3aa: CASRPTGGYTF
abundance: once; j_gene: TRBJ2-5; v_gene: TRBV5-1; CDR3aa: CASSLPFQETQYF
abundance: .; j_gene: TRBJ1-1; v_gene: TRBV13; CDR3aa: CASSFGTEAFF
abundance: once; j_gene: TRBJ2-7; v_gene: TRBV5-1; CDR3aa: CASSLGLAGTYEQYF
abundance: .; j_gene: TRBJ1-3; v_gene: TRBV11-2; CDR3aa: CASSLVQGWSSGNTIYF
abundance: .; j_gene: TRBJ2-3; v_gene: TRBV5-1; CDR3aa: CASSTPLAGNTDTQYF
abundance: .; j_gene: TRBJ1-1; v_gene: TRBV5-1; CDR3aa: CASSIGEGEAFF
abundance: .; j_gene: TRBJ1-1; v_gene: TRBV11-1; CDR3aa: CASSPRQGMNTEAFF
abundance: .; j_gene: .; v_gene: TRBV4-1; CDR3aa: CASSPTRDRTYEQYF
abundance: once; j_gene: TRBJ2-6; v_gene: TRBV19; CDR3aa: CASSKDRTGANVLTF
abundance: .; j_gene: TRBJ2-5; v_gene: TRBV28; CDR3aa: CASSFGGARETQYF
abundance: once; j_gene: TRBJ2-3; v_gene: TRBV10-3; CDR3aa: CAISGAGGGTDTQYF
abundance: .; j_gene: TRBJ1-1; v_gene: TRBV7-3; CDR3aa: CASRLLMNTEAFF
abundance: .; j_gene: TRBJ2-5; v_gene: TRBV7-2; CDR3aa: CASSLGQAETQYF
abundance: .; j_gene: TRBJ2-3; v_gene: TRBV15; CDR3aa: CATSRVAGGTPDTQYF
abundance: .; j_gene: TRBJ1-1; v_gene: TRBV7-8; CDR3aa: CASSLGGVAFF
abundance: .; j_gene: TRBJ2-5; v_gene: TRBV9; CDR3aa: CASSVWDRPQETQYF
abundance: .; j_gene: TRBJ1-2; v_gene: TRBV4-1; CDR3aa: CASTPGHEAYGYTF